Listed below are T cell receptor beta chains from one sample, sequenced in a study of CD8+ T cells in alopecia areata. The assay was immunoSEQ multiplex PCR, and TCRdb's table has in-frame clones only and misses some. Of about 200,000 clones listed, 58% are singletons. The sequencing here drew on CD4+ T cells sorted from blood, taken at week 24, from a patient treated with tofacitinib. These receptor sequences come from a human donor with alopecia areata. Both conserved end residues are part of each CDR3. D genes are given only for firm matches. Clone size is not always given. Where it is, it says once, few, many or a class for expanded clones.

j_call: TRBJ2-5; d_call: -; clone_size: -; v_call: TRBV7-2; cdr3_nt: TGTGCCAGCAGACAGGGTGGAAAAGAGACCCAGTACTTC; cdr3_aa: CASRQGGKETQYF
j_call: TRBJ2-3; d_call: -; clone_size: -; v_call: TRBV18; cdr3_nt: TGTGCCAGCTCACCCGGGGGCAGACGCACAGATACGCAGTATTTT; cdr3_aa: CASSPGGRRTDTQYF
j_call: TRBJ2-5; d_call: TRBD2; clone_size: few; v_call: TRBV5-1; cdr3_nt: TGCGCCAGCAGCTTGGGCCCGACTAGCGGTTACCAAGAGACCCAGTACTTC; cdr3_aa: CASSLGPTSGYQETQYF
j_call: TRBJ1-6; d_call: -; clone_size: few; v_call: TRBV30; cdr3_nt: TGTGCCTGGAGTGTAGGACAGCTTAATTCACCCCTCCACTTT; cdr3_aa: CAWSVGQLNSPLHF
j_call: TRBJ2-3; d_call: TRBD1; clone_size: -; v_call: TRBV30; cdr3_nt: TGTGCCTGGGCGCGAACAGGGGACGGCACAGATACGCAGTATTTT; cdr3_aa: CAWARTGDGTDTQYF
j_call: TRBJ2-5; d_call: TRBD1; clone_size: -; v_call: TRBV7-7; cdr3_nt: TGTGCCAGCAGCTTCGACAGGGGAGAGACCCAGTACTTC; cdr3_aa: CASSFDRGETQYF
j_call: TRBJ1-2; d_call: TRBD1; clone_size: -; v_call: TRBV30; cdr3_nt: TGTGCCTGGAGATCTGACAGGGGGCCCTATGGCTACACCTTC; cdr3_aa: CAWRSDRGPYGYTF
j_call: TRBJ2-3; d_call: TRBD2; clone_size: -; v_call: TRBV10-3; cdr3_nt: TGTGCCATCAGTAGCGGGAGGGACACAGATACGCAGTATTTT; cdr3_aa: CAISSGRDTDTQYF
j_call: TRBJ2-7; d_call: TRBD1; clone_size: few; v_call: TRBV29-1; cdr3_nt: TGCAGCGTTGAAGAACGACAGGGATCTTACGAGCAGTACTTC; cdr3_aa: CSVEERQGSYEQYF
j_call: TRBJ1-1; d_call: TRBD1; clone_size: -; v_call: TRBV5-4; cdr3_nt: TGTGCCAGCAGTTTGGTGACAGGGGATGCCGAAGCTTTCTTT; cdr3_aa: CASSLVTGDAEAFF
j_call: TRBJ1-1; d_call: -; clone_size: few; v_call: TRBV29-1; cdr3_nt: TGCAGCGTTGGAGGGGAGACTGAAGCTTTCTTT; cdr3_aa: CSVGGETEAFF
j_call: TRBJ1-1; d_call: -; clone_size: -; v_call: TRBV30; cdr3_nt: TGTGCCTGGAGTGTACCCGGAGCCCGGGGGTGGGGCACTGAAGCTTTCTTT; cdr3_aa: CAWSVPGARGWGTEAFF
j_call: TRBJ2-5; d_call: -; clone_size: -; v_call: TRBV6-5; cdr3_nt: TGTGCCAGCAGTTACGCCGCTGGGGGACGGGAGACCCAGTACTTC; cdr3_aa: CASSYAAGGRETQYF
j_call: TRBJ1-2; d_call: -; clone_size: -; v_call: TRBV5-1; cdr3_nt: TGCGCCAGCAGCTTGGGGGTTCATGGCTACACCTTC; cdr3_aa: CASSLGVHGYTF
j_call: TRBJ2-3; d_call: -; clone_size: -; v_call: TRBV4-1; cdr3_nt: TGCGCCAGCAGCCTTAATGGTGCTGCGGCCACAGATACGCAGTATTTT; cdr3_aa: CASSLNGAAATDTQYF
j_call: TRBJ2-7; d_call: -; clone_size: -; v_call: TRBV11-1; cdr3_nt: TGTGCCAGCAGCCGGAAGCGGGACAACTCCTACTACGAGCAGTACTTC; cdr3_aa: CASSRKRDNSYYEQYF
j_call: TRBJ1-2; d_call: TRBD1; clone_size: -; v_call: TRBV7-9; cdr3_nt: TGTGCCAGCAGCCTAACACAGGGGACTGGCTACACCTTC; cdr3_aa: CASSLTQGTGYTF
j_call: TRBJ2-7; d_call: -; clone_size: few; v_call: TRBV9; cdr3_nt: TGTGCCAGCACCCCGGACAGATACGAGCAGTACTTC; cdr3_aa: CASTPDRYEQYF
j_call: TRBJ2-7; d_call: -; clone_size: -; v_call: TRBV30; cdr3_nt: TGTGCCTGGGGCCGGGACTTAACCTACGAGCAGTACTTC; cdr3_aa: CAWGRDLTYEQYF
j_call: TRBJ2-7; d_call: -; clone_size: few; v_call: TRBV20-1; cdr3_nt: TGCAGTGCTCGCCATGCCTACGAGCAGTACTTC; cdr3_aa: CSARHAYEQYF
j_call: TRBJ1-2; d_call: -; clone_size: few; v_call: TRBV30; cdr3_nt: TGTGCCTGGAGCCGGGGAACGGTCCTCTATGGCTACACCTTC; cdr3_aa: CAWSRGTVLYGYTF
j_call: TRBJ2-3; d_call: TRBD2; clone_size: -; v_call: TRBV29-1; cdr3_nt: TGCAGCGCCAGGACTAGCGGGGGCACAGATACGCAGTATTTT; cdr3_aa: CSARTSGGTDTQYF
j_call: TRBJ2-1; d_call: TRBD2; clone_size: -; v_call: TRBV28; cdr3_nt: TGTGCCAGCAGTTCCCGGACTAGCGGAGACTTCAATGAGCAGTTCTTC; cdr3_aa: CASSSRTSGDFNEQFF
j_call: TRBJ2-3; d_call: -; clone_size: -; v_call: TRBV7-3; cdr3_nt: TGTGCCAGCAGCTTAGCGCTTGGAACTAGCACAGATACGCAGTATTTT; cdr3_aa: CASSLALGTSTDTQYF
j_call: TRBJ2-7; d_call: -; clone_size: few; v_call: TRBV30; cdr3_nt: TGTGCCTGGGGGGGTCAGGCCCTCTACGAGCAGTACTTC; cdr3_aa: CAWGGQALYEQYF
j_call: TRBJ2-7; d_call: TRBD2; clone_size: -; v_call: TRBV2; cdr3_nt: TGTGCCAGCAGGGCAACTAGCGGGGGCCTCTCCTACGAGCAGTACTTC; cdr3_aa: CASRATSGGLSYEQYF
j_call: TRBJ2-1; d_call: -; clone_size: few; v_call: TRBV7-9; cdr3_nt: TGTGCCAGCAGCTTAGCGCAACAGGGATGGAATGAGCAGTTCTTC; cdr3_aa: CASSLAQQGWNEQFF
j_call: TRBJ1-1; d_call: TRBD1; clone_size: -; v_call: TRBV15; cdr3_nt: TGTGCCACCAGCAGAAGACAGGGTGGGACTGAAGCTTTCTTT; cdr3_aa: CATSRRQGGTEAFF
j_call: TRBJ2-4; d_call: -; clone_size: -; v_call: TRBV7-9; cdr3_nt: TGTGCCAGCAGCTTAGACGTTCGGGCTGGGGGTCAGTACTTC; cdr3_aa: CASSLDVRAGGQYF
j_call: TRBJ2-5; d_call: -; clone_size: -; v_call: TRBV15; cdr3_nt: TGTGCCACCAGCAGAGATAGTGAGACCCAGTACTTC; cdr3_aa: CATSRDSETQYF
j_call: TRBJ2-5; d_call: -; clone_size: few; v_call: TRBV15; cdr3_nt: TGTGCCACCAGCAGAGAAGGGGGGAGTCTGGGCCAAGAGACCCAGTACTTC; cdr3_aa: CATSREGGSLGQETQYF
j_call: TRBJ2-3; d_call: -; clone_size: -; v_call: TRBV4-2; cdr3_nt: TGTGCCAGCAGCGAAACAGGGGCTAGCGGGTCAGATACGCAGTATTTT; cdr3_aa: CASSETGASGSDTQYF
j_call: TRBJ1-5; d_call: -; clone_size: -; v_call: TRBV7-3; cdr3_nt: TGTGCCAGCAGCTTGCGGGGGGGTACCAATCAGCCCCAGCATTTT; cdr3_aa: CASSLRGGTNQPQHF
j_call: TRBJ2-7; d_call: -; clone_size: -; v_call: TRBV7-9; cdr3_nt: TGTGCCAGCAGCTTAGTGACCGGGACGGTACCCTACGAGCAGTACTTC; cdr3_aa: CASSLVTGTVPYEQYF
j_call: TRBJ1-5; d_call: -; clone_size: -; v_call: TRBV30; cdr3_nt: TGTGCCTGGACTGATATCAGGGATAGGCCAAACCGAGGGGGCAATCAGCCCCAGCATTTT; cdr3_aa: CAWTDIRDRPNRGGNQPQHF
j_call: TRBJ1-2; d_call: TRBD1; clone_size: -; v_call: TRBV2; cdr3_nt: TGTGCCAGCAGTGAAGTGATGACAGGGACATCGCATGGCTACACCTTC; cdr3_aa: CASSEVMTGTSHGYTF
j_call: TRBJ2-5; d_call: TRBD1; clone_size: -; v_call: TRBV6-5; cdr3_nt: TGTGCCAGCAGTTACTCACCGGGACAGTCTTGGGAGACCCAGTACTTC; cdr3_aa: CASSYSPGQSWETQYF
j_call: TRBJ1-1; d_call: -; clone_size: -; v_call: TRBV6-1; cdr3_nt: TGTGCCAGCCTTGGCAGAGGGGCTCAGGACACTGAAGCTTTCTTT; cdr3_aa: CASLGRGAQDTEAFF
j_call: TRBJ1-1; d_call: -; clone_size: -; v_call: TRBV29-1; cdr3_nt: TGCAGCGTTAGTGTAGGGGCGAACACTGAAGCTTTCTTT; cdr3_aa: CSVSVGANTEAFF
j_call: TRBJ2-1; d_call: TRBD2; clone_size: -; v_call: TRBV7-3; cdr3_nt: TGTGCCAGCAGCGTACTAGCGGGAGATTCGGGTGAGCAGTTCTTC; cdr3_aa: CASSVLAGDSGEQFF
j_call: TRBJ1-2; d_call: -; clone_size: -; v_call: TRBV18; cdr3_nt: TGTGCCAGCTCATCTCGGATCTATGGCTACACCTTC; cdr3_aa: CASSSRIYGYTF
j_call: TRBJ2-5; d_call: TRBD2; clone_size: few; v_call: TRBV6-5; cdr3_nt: TGTGCCAGCAGTACTCTAGCGGGGCAGACCCAGTACTTC; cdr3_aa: CASSTLAGQTQYF
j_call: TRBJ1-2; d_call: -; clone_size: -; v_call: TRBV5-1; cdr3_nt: TGCGCCAGCAGCGAATCCGGGAACGACTATGGCTACACCTTC; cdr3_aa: CASSESGNDYGYTF
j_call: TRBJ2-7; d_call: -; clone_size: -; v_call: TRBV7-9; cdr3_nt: TGTGCCAGCAGCTTAGATCGCTGGGGGGAGTCGCCCTACGAGCAGTACTTC; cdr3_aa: CASSLDRWGESPYEQYF
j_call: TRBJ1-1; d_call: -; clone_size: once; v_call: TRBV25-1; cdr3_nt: TGTGCCAGCAGTGAAGGGTGGGGGACGGCTGAAGCTTTCTTT; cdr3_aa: CASSEGWGTAEAFF
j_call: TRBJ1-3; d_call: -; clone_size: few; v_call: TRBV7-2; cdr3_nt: TGTGCCAGCAGCCGAATTAACAGGGTGGGGGGAAACACCATATATTTT; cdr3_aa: CASSRINRVGGNTIYF